This T cell receptor (beta chain) is drawn from a study of blood T cell repertoires in COVID-19. About the research overall: Samples representing acute and convalescent COVID-19 were sourced from the United States, Italy and Spain. T cells, B-cell-depleted T cells, or PBMCs supplied cDNA or gDNA.

CDR1 WNHNN and CDR2 SYGVQD come from the germline V gene (reference sequence). This CDR3 region has 17 residues. Trimming removed 6 bases from V and 10 bases from J, with 30 bases in between. Original data processing: Reference gene primers were amplified, and this amplification served to estimate nucleated cell counts. Repertoires were generated with immunoSEQ multiplex PCR, while TCRdb's copy carries only in-frame clones and drops some. Clone size and V and J calls were adopted from that table, with D and trimming inferred from the DNA. The table records more than 95,000 clones, roughly 82% of them present only once.

The receptor was isolated from a man at least 80 years old with acute or convalescent COVID-19. The sequenced sample consisted of peripheral blood. The chain employs TRBV10-1 and TRBJ1-2, with D hard to call. CDR3 loop: CASRASVNETAPRDYTF. In DNA form, the CDR3 reads TGCGCCAGCAGGGCGAGCGTCAATGAGACGGCTCCCCGCGACTACACCTTC.